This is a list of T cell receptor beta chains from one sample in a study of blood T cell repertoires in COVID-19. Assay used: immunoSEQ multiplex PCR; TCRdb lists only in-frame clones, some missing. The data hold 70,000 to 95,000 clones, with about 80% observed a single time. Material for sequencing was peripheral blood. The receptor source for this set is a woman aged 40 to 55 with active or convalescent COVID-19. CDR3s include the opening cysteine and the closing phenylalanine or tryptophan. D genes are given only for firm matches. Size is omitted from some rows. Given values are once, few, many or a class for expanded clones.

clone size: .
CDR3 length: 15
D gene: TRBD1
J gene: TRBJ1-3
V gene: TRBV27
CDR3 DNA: TGTGCCAGCAGCTGGACAGGGGATCCCGGAAACACCATATATTTT
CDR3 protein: CASSWTGDPGNTIYF

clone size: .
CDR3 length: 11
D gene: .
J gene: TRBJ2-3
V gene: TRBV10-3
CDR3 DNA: TGTGCCATCAGTGAGGAGAATACGCAGTATTTT
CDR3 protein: CAISEENTQYF

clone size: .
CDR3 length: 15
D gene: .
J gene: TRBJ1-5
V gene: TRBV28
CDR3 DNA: TGTGCCAGCAGTTTACCGGGGGTTTCCAATCAGCCCCAGCATTTT
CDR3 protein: CASSLPGVSNQPQHF

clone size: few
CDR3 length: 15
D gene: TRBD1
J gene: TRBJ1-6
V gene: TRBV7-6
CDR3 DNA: TGTGCCAGCAGCTCAGGACAGGGGAGAGGTTCACCCCTCCACTTT
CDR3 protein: CASSSGQGRGSPLHF

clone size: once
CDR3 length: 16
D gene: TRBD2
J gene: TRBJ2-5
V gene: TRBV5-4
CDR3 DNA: TGTGCCAGCAGCTTGGGGGCGGGAGCTGCCCAAGAGACCCAGTACTTC
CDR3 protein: CASSLGAGAAQETQYF

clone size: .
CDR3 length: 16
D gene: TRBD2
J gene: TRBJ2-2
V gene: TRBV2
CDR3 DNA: TGTGCCAGCAATCGGGGGGGGCGGTCGGGCACCGGGGAGCTGTTTTTT
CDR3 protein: CASNRGGRSGTGELFF

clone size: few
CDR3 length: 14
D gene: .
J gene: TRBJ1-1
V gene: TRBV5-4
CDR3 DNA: TGTGCCAGCAGTCTGGCAGAGGGATTCACTGAAGCTTTCTTT
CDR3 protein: CASSLAEGFTEAFF

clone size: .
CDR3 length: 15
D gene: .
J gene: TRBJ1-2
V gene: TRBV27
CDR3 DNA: TGTGCCAGCAGTTTGAGGGGAGGGTATAACTATGGCTACACCTTC
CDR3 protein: CASSLRGGYNYGYTF

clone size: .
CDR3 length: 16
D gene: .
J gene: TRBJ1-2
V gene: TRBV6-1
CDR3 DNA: TGTGCCAGCAGTGAAGTGGGCCAGGGGATTACCCATGGCTACACCTTC
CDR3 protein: CASSEVGQGITHGYTF

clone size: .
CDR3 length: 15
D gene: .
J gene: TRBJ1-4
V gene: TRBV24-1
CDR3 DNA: TGTGCCACCAGTGACCACAGGGATTTCGGTGAAAAACTGTTTTTT
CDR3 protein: CATSDHRDFGEKLFF

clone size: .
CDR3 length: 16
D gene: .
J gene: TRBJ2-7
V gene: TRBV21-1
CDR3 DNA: TGTGCCAGCAGCAAGGACAGGGAGACGACAGCCTACGAGCAGTACTTC
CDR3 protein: CASSKDRETTAYEQYF

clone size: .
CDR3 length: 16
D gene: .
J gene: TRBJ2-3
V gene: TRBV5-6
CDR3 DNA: TGTGCCAGCAGCTTGTCACCTCGGACGACAGGAGATACGCAGTATTTT
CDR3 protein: CASSLSPRTTGDTQYF

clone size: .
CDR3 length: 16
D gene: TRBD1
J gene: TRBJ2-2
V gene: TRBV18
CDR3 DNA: TGTGCCAGCTCACCAGGACAGGGGCCGAGCACCGGGGAGCTGTTTTTT
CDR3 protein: CASSPGQGPSTGELFF

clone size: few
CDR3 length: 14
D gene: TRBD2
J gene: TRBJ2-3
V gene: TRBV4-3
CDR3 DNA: TGCGCCAGCAGCCCCGGGACTAGGACAGATACGCAGTATTTT
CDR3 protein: CASSPGTRTDTQYF

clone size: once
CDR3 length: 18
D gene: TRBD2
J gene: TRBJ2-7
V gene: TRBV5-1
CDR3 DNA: TGCGCCAGCAGCTTGGCAGTCGGGACTAGCGGGAGAATCTACGAGCAGTACTTC
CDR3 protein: CASSLAVGTSGRIYEQYF

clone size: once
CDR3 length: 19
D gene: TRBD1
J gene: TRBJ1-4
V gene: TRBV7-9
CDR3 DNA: TGTGCCAGCAGCTTGTCCGACAGGGTAGACTCCTCCGATTTGGGAAAACTGTTTTTT
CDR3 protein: CASSLSDRVDSSDLGKLFF

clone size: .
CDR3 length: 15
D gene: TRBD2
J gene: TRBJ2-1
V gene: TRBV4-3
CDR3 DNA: TGCGCCAGCAGCCCTACTCGCGGGAGACGGAATGAGCAGTTCTTC
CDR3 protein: CASSPTRGRRNEQFF

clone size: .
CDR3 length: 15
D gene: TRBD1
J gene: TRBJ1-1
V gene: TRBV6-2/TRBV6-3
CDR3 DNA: TGTGCCAGCAGTTACTATGCGCCAGGGGGCATGGGAGCTTTCTTT
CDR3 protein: CASSYYAPGGMGAFF

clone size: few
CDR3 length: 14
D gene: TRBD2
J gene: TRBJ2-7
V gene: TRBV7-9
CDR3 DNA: TGTGCCAGCAGCCGTAGCGGGAGGGTCTACGAGCAGTACTTC
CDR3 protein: CASSRSGRVYEQYF

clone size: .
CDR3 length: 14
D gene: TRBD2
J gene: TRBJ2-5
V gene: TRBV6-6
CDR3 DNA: TGTGCCAGCAGCTTAGCGGGGGGAAAAGAGACCCAGTACTTC
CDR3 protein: CASSLAGGKETQYF

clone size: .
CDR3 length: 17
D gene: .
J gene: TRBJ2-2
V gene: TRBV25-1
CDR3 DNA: TGTGCCAGCAGTGCAAAAACAGGAAACGCGAACACCGGGGAGCTGTTTTTT
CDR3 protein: CASSAKTGNANTGELFF

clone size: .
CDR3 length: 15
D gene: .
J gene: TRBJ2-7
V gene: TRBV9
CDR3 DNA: TGTGCCAGCAGCGTAGATGGCGGGCCAGCCTACGAGCAGTACTTC
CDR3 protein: CASSVDGGPAYEQYF

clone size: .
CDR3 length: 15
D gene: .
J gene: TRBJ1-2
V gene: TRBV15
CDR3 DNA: TGTGCCACCAGCAGAGAAGCGGGTCTCGGTCAGGGCTACACCTTC
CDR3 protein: CATSREAGLGQGYTF

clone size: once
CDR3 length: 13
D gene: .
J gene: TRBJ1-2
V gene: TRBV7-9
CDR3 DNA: TGTGCCAGCAGCTTAAGCTCCTTCTATGGCTACACCTTC
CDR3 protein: CASSLSSFYGYTF

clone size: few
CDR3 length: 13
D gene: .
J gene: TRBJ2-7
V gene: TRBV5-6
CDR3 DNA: TGTGCCAGCAGCTTTGTATCTAGTGGCGAGCAGTACTTC
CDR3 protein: CASSFVSSGEQYF

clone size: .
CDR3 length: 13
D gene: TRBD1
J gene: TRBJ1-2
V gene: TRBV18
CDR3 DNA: TGTGCCAGCTCAAACAGGGGCCCCTATGGCTACACCTTC
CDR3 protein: CASSNRGPYGYTF

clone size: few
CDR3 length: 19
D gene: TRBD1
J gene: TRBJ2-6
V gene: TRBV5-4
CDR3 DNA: TGTGCCAGCAGCTTGGACCTTGGACAGGAAATCTCTGGGGCCAACGTCCTGACTTTC
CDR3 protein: CASSLDLGQEISGANVLTF

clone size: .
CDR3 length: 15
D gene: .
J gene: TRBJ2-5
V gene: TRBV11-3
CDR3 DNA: TGTGCCAGCAGCCCCAGGCTAGCGAAAAAAGAGACCCAGTACTTC
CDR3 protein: CASSPRLAKKETQYF

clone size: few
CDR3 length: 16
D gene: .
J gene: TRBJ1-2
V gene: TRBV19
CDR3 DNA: TGTGCCAGTAGTATAGCGGGGTTTGGGTCTAACTATGGCTACACCTTC
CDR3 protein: CASSIAGFGSNYGYTF

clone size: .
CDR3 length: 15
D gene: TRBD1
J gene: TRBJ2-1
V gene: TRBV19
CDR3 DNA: TGTGCCAGTAGCATCCCGGGGACAGGGGGCAATGAGCAGTTCTTC
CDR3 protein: CASSIPGTGGNEQFF

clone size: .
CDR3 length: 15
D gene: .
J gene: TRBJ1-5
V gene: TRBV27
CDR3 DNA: TGTGCCAGCAGTTTATCTCATGGGCGTGGGCAGCCCCAGCATTTT
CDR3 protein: CASSLSHGRGQPQHF

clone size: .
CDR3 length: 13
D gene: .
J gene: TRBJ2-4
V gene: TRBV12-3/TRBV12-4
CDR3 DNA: TGTGCCAGCAGGGGGCAGGGATTAGTCATTCAGTACTTC
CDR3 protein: CASRGQGLVIQYF

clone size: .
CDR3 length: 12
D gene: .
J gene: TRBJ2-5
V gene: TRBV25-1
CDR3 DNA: TGTGCCAGCAGTGGTCCCAGTGAGACCCAGTACTTC
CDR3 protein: CASSGPSETQYF

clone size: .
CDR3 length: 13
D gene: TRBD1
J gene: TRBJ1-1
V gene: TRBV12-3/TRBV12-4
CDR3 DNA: TGTGCCAGCAGGGGACAGGGGACAACTGAAGCTTTCTTT
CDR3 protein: CASRGQGTTEAFF

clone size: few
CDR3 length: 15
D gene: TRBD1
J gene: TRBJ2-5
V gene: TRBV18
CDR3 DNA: TGTGCCAGCTCACGGCCGGGACAGGGAACGGAGACCCAGTACTTC
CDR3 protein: CASSRPGQGTETQYF

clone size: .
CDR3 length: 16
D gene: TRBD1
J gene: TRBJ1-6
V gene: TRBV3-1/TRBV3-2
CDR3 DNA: TGTGCCAGCAGCCCAGCAGTAGGGGGCTTTAATTCACCCCTCCACTTT
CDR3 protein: CASSPAVGGFNSPLHF

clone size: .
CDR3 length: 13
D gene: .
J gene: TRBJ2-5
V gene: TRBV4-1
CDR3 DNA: TGCGCCAGCAGCCAAGATATGTCTGAGACCCAGTACTTC
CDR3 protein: CASSQDMSETQYF

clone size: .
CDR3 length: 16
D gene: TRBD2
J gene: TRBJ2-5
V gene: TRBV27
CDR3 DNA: TGTGCCAGCAGTTTTGGGGGCGGGAGGGCCAGGGAGACCCAGTACTTC
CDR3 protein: CASSFGGGRARETQYF

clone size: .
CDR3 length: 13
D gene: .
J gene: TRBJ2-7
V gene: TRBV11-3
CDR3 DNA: TGTGCCAGCAGCTTAGGACTGATCTACGAGCAGTACTTC
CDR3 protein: CASSLGLIYEQYF

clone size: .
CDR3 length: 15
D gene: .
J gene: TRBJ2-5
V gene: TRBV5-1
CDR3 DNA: TGCGCCAGCAGCTTGGGTTGGGCAGGGCAAGAGACCCAGTACTTC
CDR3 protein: CASSLGWAGQETQYF

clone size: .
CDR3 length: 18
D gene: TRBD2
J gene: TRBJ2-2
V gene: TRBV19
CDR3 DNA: TGTGCCAGTAGTAGGCTTGGCCTAGCGGGATTGGGCGCCGGGGAGCTGTTTTTT
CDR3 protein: CASSRLGLAGLGAGELFF

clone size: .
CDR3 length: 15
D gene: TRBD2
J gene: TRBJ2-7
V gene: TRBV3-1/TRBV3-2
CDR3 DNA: TGTGCCAGCAGCCCGCAAGGACTAGTCTCCTACGAGCAGTACTTC
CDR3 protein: CASSPQGLVSYEQYF

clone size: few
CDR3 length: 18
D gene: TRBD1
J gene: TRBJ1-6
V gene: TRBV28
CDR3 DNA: TGTGCCAGCAGTTTTTTGCCGGGACAGGGGTTCGAAAATTCACCCCTCCACTTT
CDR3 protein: CASSFLPGQGFENSPLHF

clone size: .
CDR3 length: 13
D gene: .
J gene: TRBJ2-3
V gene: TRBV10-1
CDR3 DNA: TGCGCCAGCAGGAGTAGCGGCGCAGATACGCAGTATTTT
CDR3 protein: CASRSSGADTQYF

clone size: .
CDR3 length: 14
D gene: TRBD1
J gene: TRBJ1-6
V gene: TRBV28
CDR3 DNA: TGTGCCAGCAGTTTAGGACAGGGGGATTCACCCCTCCACTTT
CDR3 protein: CASSLGQGDSPLHF